This entry lists 11 T cell receptor beta chains sequenced from one sample in a study of T cell changes during pregnancy in multiple sclerosis (dated 2019 in TCRdb). The method was the immunoSEQ multiplex PCR assay. Sourced from immuneACCESS, this table was stored by TCRdb with only in-frame sequences that have V and J called. A share of the clones is absent; for the studies checked, an unresolved V gene accounts for under half, and the remainder has no known explanation. In this sample the table shows 50,000 to 60,000 clones, about 90% of which occur a single time. 0.2% to 0.3% of the sample is in the top ten clones. Sequencing used CD4+ T cells from peripheral blood mononuclear cells, obtained in the second trimester of pregnancy. These receptors were collected from a female donor with multiple sclerosis, enrolled in a pregnancy study.

The chain links TRBV4-1 to TRBJ1-5; D possibly corresponds to TRBD1 (5 bases). Germline CDR1 MGHRA, CDR2 YSYEKL. The CDR3 loop spans 15 amino acids. With 0 bases removed from V and 9 bases from J, the gap between germline ends came to 15 bases. CDR3 region: CASSQDRVSRGPQHF. CDR3 in DNA: TGCGCCAGCAGCCAAGATCGGGTCTCAAGGGGGCCCCAGCATTTT.

This chain links TRBV5-8 with TRBJ1-2, with D possibly being TRBD1 (6 bases). Trimming left V 4 bases short and J 1 base short, with 17 bases between. CDR3 length: 16 amino acids. Germline lookup yields CDR1 SGHTS and CDR2 YDEGEE. The CDR3 nucleotides read TGTGCCAGCAGCCGAACTAACAGGGCTCATAACTATGGCTACACCTTC. This sequence encodes CASSRTNRAHNYGYTF.

The genes are TRBV27 and TRBJ2-6; D is unclear. From germline, CDR1 is MNHEY and CDR2 SMNVEV (reference sequence). V was trimmed by 6 bases and J by 0 bases, leaving 9 bases between them. The CDR3 covers 15 residues. CDR3 loop: CASSSTLSGANVLTF. CDR3 nucleotide sequence: TGTGCCAGCAGCTCCACTCTCTCTGGGGCCAACGTCCTGACTTTC.

The chain combines TRBV7-9 with TRBJ1-5; no clear D. Trimming removed 5 bases from V and 0 bases from J, with 11 bases in between. The CDR3 runs to 15 residues. Germline V CDR1 and CDR2: SEHNR, FQNEAQ (reference sequence). As DNA, the CDR3 is TGTGCCAGCAGCGGCGACAAGAATAGCAATCAGCCCCAGCATTTT. It is translated as CASSGDKNSNQPQHF.

This chain connects TRBV30 to TRBJ2-7; D perhaps matches TRBD1 (6 bases). V was clipped by 4 bases and J by 5 bases, with 15 bases between them. The length of the CDR3 is 13 residues. Looked up from germline, CDR1 is GTSNPN and CDR2 is SVGIG (reference sequence). For the CDR3, the DNA is TGTGCCTGGAAAACTGGGGGCGAACACGAGCAGTACTTC. Translating it yields CAWKTGGEHEQYF.

The chain recombines TRBV2 with TRBJ2-7; 8 bases match TRBD2. Losses at the gene ends were 4 bases for V and 0 bases for J; bases not matched to a gene: 8. The V gene's germline CDR1 is SNHLY and CDR2 FYNNEI. CDR3 length equals 16 residues. CDR3 loop: CASSALRGALSYEQYF. The CDR3 DNA is TGTGCCAGCAGTGCTTTGCGGGGGGCCCTCTCCTACGAGCAGTACTTC.

The J gene is TRBJ2-1, the V gene TRBV27, with 8 bases fitting TRBD2. CDR3 length: 15 residues. CDR1 and CDR2 from the germline V gene are MNHEY and SMNVEV (reference sequence). Germline trimming cut 3 bases from V and 6 bases from J; bases unmatched to any gene: 7. CDR3: CASSFTGGLVNEQFF. The DNA of the CDR3 is TGTGCCAGCAGTTTCACGGGGGGGCTCGTCAATGAGCAGTTCTTC.

This sequence joins TRBV7-9 and TRBJ2-1; D might be TRBD2 (5 bases). Germline V lookup: CDR1 SEHNR, CDR2 FQNEAQ (reference sequence). Trimming stripped 3 bases from V and 0 bases from J, with 9 bases between. The CDR3 loop spans 15 amino acids. CDR3 loop: CASSFGDISYNEQFF. DNA for the CDR3: TGTGCCAGCAGCTTCGGGGATATCTCCTACAATGAGCAGTTCTTC.

This chain uses TRBV2 with TRBJ1-5, with 9 bases fitting TRBD1. From germline, CDR1 is SNHLY and CDR2 FYNNEI. J lost 5 bases, V lost 5 bases, and 4 bases had no gene match. The CDR3 totals 14 residues. Here the CDR3 DNA reads TGTGCCAGCAGTCCTGGACAGGGGTATCAGCCCCAGCATTTT. This sequence encodes CASSPGQGYQPQHF.

V and J are TRBV9 and TRBJ1-2; D gene ambiguous. The germline gives CDR1 SGDLS, CDR2 YYNGEE. The germline V and J ends were trimmed by 2 bases and 7 bases, with 18 bases remaining between them. CDR3 length: 15 amino acids. The CDR3 DNA reads TGTGCCAGCAGCGTCCGGTCACCGTCCCTTCGTGGCTACACCTTC. This sequence encodes CASSVRSPSLRGYTF.

The genes are TRBV27 and TRBJ1-2, with D hard to call. The length of the CDR3 is 15 residues. The V gene lost 6 bases and the J gene lost 3 bases, with 17 bases spanning the gap. Germline V CDR1 and CDR2: MNHEY, SMNVEV (reference sequence). The DNA of the CDR3 is TGTGCCAGCAGCCATAACGGGGTCCCCGACTATGGCTACACCTTC. Translating it yields CASSHNGVPDYGYTF.